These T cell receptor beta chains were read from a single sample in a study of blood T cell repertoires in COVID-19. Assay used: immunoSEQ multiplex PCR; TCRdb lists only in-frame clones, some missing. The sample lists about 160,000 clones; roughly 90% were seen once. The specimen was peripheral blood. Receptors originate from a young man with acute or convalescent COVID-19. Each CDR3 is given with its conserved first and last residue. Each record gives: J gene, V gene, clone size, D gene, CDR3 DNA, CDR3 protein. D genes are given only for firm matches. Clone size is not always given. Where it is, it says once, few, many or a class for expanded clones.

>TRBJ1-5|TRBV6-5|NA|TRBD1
TGTGCCAGCAGCCGTCAGGGGGCCGATCAGCCCCAGCATTTT
CASSRQGADQPQHF
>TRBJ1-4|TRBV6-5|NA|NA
TGTGCCAGCAGTTACAGGGGACACCCTAATGAAAAACTGTTTTTT
CASSYRGHPNEKLFF
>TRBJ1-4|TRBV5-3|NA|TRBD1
TGTGCCAGAAGCTTGGGGGGACAGTTCAGGGGCAATGAAAAACTGTTTTTT
CARSLGGQFRGNEKLFF
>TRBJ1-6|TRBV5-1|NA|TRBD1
TGCGCCAGCCACGGACAGGACCCCGGCTCCTATAATTCACCCCTCCACTTT
CASHGQDPGSYNSPLHF
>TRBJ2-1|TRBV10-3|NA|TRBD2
TGTGCCATCAGTGAGTCAGTGGGACTAACCTACAATGAGCAGTTCTTC
CAISESVGLTYNEQFF
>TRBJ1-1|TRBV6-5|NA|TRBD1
TGTGCCAGCAGCTCTGACAGGGATTGGACTGAAGCTTTCTTT
CASSSDRDWTEAFF
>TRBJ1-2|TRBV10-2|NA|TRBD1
TGCGCCAGCAGTGAGTCGCGGGACAGCTGGGTCTATGGCTACACCTTC
CASSESRDSWVYGYTF
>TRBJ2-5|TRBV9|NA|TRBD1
TGTGCCAGCGGGAAGACCGGGACAGCGAGAGAGACCCAGTACTTC
CASGKTGTARETQYF
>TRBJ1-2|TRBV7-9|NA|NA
TGTGCCAGCAGCTTAGCGGAGGGCTTTAACTATGGCTACACCTTC
CASSLAEGFNYGYTF
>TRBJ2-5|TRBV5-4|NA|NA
TGTGCCAGCAGCCCGGTAGGGGGGGTAGGGGAGACCCAGTACTTC
CASSPVGGVGETQYF
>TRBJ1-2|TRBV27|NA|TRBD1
TGTGCCAGCAGTTATGGACAGGGGGCCCTCTATGGCTACACCTTC
CASSYGQGALYGYTF
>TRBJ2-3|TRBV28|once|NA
TGTGCCAGCAGTTTTAACCAGGACAGACCCACAGATACGCAGTATTTT
CASSFNQDRPTDTQYF
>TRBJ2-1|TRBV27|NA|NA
TGTGCCAGCAGTACCCACACCAACGAGCAGTTCTTC
CASSTHTNEQFF
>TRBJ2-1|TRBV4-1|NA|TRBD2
TGCGCCAGCAGCCAAGTACCGGGACTAGCCCCCTACAATGAGCAGTTCTTC
CASSQVPGLAPYNEQFF
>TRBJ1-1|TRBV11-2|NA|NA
TGTGCCAGCATCCTGGGCATTGGGGGGGCGAGGGCTGAAGCTTTCTTT
CASILGIGGARAEAFF
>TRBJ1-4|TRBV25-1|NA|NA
TGTGCCAGCTCTCGGGCTAATGAAAAACTGTTTTTT
CASSRANEKLFF
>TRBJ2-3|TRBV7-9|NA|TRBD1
TGTGCCAGCAGCTTAGCCACCTGGACAGGGTCGGATACGCAGTATTTT
CASSLATWTGSDTQYF
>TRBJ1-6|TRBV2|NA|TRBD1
TGTGCCAGCAGTATGGGACAGGACCATAATTCACCCCTCCACTTT
CASSMGQDHNSPLHF
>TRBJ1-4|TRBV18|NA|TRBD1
TGTGCCAGCTCAAAGGGACAGGGAGGAGAAAAACTGTTTTTT
CASSKGQGGEKLFF
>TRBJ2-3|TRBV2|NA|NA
TGTGCCAGCACTACAGGTTATGTCGCAGATACGCAGTATTTT
CASTTGYVADTQYF
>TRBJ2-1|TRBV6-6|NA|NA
TGTGCCAGCAGTTACAGAGGCAGTCAGCTTGGTGAGCAGTTCTTC
CASSYRGSQLGEQFF
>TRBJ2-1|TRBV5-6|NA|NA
TGTGCCAGCAGCTTGGAAGACAGCTACAATGAGCAGTTCTTC
CASSLEDSYNEQFF
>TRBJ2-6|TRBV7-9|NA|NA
TGTGCCAGGAACGAAAATGCGGGTTCCCTGGGGGCCAACGTCCTGACTTTC
CARNENAGSLGANVLTF
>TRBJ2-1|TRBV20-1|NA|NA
TGCAGTGCTAGAGAAGGGGGACCACAGTTCTTC
CSAREGGPQFF
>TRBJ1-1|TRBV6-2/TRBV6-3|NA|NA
TGTGCCAGCAGTTACGCGGGGACGAACACTGAAGCTTTCTTT
CASSYAGTNTEAFF